These 25 T cell receptor beta chains share one sample of origin, sequenced in a study of CXCR3-negative and CXCR3-positive naive CD8 T cells. General study points: Higher TRB CDR3 hydrophobicity marked CXCR3-positive naive cells relative to CXCR3-negative naive cells.

What these receptors recognize is not known. The libraries of TRB cDNA were constructed through 5' RACE using UMI labels. TCRdb reworked the 5' RACE reads into one entry per CDR3 protein, no DNA. Here the sample table reports some 140,000 distinct CDR3 sequences. Input material: naive CXCR3+ CD8+ T cells from blood. The subset denotes: CD45RO-CCR7+CD27+CD95- naive CD8+ T cells expressing CXCR3 (TNR3+). The receptors were sampled from a human donor in good health. Some clones in this sample may be carry-over from other donors' samples.

The V gene is TRBV5-5, the J gene TRBJ2-1; the TRBD2 assignment by TCRdb is unverifiable without DNA. The CDR3 has 15 residues. Germline V gene data show CDR1 as SGHKS and CDR2 as YYEKEE (reference sequence). CDR3 region: CASSGGLAGDNEQFF.

The chain combines TRBV7-9 with TRBJ1-5; no DNA is available, so the TRBD1 call from TCRdb remains unchecked. The germline V gene has CDR1 SEHNR and CDR2 FQNEAQ (reference sequence). The CDR3 has 15 amino acids. This chain's CDR3 is CASSGGSGPNQPQHF. Filled out from reference TRBV7-9 and TRBJ1-5, the complete variable domain reads DTGVSQNPRHKITKRGQNVTFRCDPISEHNRLYWYRQTLGQGPEFLTYFQNEAQLEKSRLLSDRFSAERPKGSFSTLEIQRTEQGDSAMYLCASSGGSGPNQPQHFGDGTRLSIL.

The chain has TRBV7-8 and TRBJ2-5; TCRdb designates TRBD1, a call that cannot be tested without DNA. CDR1 is SGHVS, CDR2 FQNEAQ, per germline. This CDR3 has 13 amino acids. The CDR3 sequence: CASSLGGRETQYF.

The chain couples TRBV5-4 to TRBJ1-1. The CDR3 is made up of 14 amino acids. The germline CDR1 and CDR2 sequences are SGHNT and YYREEE (reference sequence). The CDR3 reads CASSLWSLNTEAFF.

The chain recombines TRBV12-3 or TRBV12-4 with TRBJ2-1; the D call of TRBD1 rests on TCRdb alone, since no DNA is present to check it. This CDR3 spans 12 amino acids. CDR3 in amino acids: CASTGAPDEQFF.

The rearrangement links TRBV12-3 or TRBV12-4 to TRBJ1-4; TCRdb names TRBD1, which stays unverified in the absence of DNA. The CDR3 contains 15 residues. The CDR3: CASSPRGAASEKLFF.

V gene TRBV7-9 combines with J gene TRBJ2-4; TCRdb proposes TRBD1, but this gene call is untestable without DNA. The germline gives CDR1 SEHNR, CDR2 FQNEAQ (reference sequence). The CDR3 contains 16 residues. The CDR3 sequence is CASSLESWGDTNIQYF.

The CDR3 here is CASSASLGGDTEAFF. This sequence joins TRBV11-2 and TRBJ1-1; TCRdb indicates TRBD1, and absent DNA this call remains unverified. CDR3 length: 15 residues. The germline V gene encodes CDR1 SGHAT and CDR2 FQNNGV.

The V call is TRBV19, the J call TRBJ2-4; the D call from TCRdb, TRBD1, cannot be confirmed without DNA. The CDR3 runs to 18 residues. The V gene's germline CDR1 is LNHDA and CDR2 SQIVND (reference sequence). The chain's CDR3 is CASSLQGGGTAPKNIQYF.

The chain has TRBV7-6 and TRBJ1-4. The V gene's germline CDR1 is SGHVS and CDR2 FNYEAQ. The CDR3 has 15 residues. The CDR3 loop is CASSSGWAGPEKLFF. Filled out from reference TRBV7-6 and TRBJ1-4, the complete variable domain reads GAGVSQSPRYKVTKRGQDVALRCDPISGHVSLYWYRQALGQGPEFLTYFNYEAQQDKSGLPNDRFSAERPEGSISTLTIQRTEQRDSAMYRCASSSGWAGPEKLFFGSGTQLSVL.

The chain couples TRBV29-1 to TRBJ2-7. Germline CDR1 reads SQVTM; CDR2 reads ANQGSEA. The CDR3 has 11 amino acids. The CDR3 loop is CSVEKYYEQYF.

The chain is built from TRBV24-1 and TRBJ2-5. This CDR3 has 12 residues. From germline, CDR1 is KGHDR and CDR2 SFDVKD. CDR3 amino acids: CATGHGGETQYF.

The genes are TRBV10-1 and TRBJ2-1; TCRdb reports TRBD2, a call that lacks DNA to check it against. The CDR3 contains 17 residues. Germline CDR1 WNHNN, CDR2 SYGVQD (reference sequence). The chain's CDR3 is CASSESGVAGFYNEQFF.

The chain's CDR3 is CSVEDTKTYEQYF. The chain uses TRBV29-1 and TRBJ2-7. The CDR3 contains 13 residues. In germline, CDR1 is SQVTM, CDR2 ANQGSEA.

The chain links TRBV7-9 to TRBJ1-1; without DNA, the TCRdb call of TRBD1 cannot be checked. Germline CDR1 is SEHNR and CDR2 is FQNEAQ (reference sequence). The CDR3 has 14 residues. This chain's CDR3 is CASSFRTGGSEAFF.

This clonotype is identified as medium-sized from frequency. The chain couples TRBV28 to TRBJ2-2; TCRdb calls TRBD2, which cannot be checked without DNA. The CDR3 spans 14 residues. The germline V gene encodes CDR1 MDHEN and CDR2 SYDVKM. This CDR3 is CASSYTSASGELFF.

V usage is TRBV29-1 and J usage is TRBJ2-2. This CDR3 contains 15 residues. CDR1 and CDR2 (germline): SQVTM, ANQGSEA. The CDR3 is CSVESSRANTGELFF.

The rearrangement links TRBV14 to TRBJ2-1; TCRdb designates TRBD2, a call that cannot be tested without DNA. Germline values: CDR1 SGHDN, CDR2 FVKESK. The CDR3 covers 14 residues. This CDR3 reads CATGWGGAYNEQFF.

The chain couples TRBV6-2 or TRBV6-3 to TRBJ2-1; TCRdb names TRBD2, which stays unverified in the absence of DNA. Germline V CDR1 and CDR2: MNHEY, SVGEGT. CDR3 length equals 14 residues. CDR3 region: CASSYHSGGGEQFF.

The chain combines TRBV9 with TRBJ2-5; there is no DNA to check the TCRdb D call of TRBD2. The CDR3 has 19 residues. Germline values: CDR1 SGDLS, CDR2 YYNGEE. The CDR3 is CASSVGTGLAGEDQETQYF. The full variable domain, rest sourced from reference TRBV9 and TRBJ2-5, is DSGVTQTPKHLITATGQRVTLRCSPRSGDLSVYWYQQSLDQGLQFLIQYYNGEERAKGNILERFSAQQFPDLHSELNLSSLELGDSALYFCASSVGTGLAGEDQETQYFGPGTRLLVL.

The rearrangement joins TRBV11-2 to TRBJ2-7. The germline V gene encodes CDR1 SGHAT and CDR2 FQNNGV. The CDR3 is 14 amino acids. CDR3 amino acids: CASSFASSVNEQYF.

The chain joins TRBV29-1 to TRBJ2-5. The CDR3 loop spans 14 amino acids. In germline, CDR1 is SQVTM, CDR2 ANQGSEA. This chain's CDR3 is CSVEDPREQETQYF.

The rearrangement joins TRBV4-3 to TRBJ2-1; as DNA is missing, the TRBD2 call by TCRdb cannot be tested. The CDR3 contains 13 residues. CDR1 and CDR2 (germline): LGHNA, YSLEER. This chain's CDR3 is CASSQGTNNEQFF.

This chain uses TRBV7-9 with TRBJ2-7; there is no DNA to check the TCRdb D call of TRBD1. In germline, CDR1 is SEHNR, CDR2 FQNEAQ (reference sequence). The CDR3 covers 15 residues. The CDR3 sequence is CASSPIGRESHEQYF.

The chain carries TRBV7-9 and TRBJ2-6; TCRdb's D gene call, TRBD1, goes unchecked for lack of DNA. The CDR3 length is 19 residues. From germline, CDR1 is SEHNR and CDR2 FQNEAQ (reference sequence). The CDR3 here is CASSSDAGTANFWANVLTF.